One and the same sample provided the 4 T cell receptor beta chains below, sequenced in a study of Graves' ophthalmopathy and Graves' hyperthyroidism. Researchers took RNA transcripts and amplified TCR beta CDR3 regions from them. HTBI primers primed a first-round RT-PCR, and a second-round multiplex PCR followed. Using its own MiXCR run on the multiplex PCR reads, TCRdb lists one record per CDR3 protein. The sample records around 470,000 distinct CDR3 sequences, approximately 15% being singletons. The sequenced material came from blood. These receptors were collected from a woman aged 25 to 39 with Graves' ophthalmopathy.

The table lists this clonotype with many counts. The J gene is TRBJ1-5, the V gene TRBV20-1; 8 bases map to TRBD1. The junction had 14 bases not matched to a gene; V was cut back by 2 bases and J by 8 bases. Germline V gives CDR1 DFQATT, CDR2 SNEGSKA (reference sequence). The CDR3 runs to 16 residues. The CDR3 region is CSARTYTRDRLEPQHF. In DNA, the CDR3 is TGCAGTGCTAGAACTTACACTCGGGACAGGTTAGAGCCCCAGCATTTT.

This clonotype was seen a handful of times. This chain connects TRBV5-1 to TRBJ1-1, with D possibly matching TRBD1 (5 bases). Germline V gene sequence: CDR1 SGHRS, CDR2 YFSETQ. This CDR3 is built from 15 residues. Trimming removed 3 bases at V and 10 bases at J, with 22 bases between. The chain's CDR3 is CASSWDPTGPAGAFF. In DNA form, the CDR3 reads TGCGCCAGCAGCTGGGACCCAACAGGACCTGCTGGAGCTTTCTTT.

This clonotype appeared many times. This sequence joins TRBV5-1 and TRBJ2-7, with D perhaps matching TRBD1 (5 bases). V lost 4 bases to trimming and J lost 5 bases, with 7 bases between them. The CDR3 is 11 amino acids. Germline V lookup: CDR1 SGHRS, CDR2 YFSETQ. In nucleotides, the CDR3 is TGCGCCAGCAGCGCCAGGGACGAGCAGTACTTC. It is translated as CASSARDEQYF.

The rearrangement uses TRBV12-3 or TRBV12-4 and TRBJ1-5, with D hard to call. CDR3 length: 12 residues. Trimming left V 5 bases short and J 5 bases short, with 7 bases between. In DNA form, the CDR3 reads TGTGCCAGCAGTCGAATTTATCAGCCCCAGCATTTT. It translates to CASSRIYQPQHF.